Included here is one TCR beta chain sequence, with context. Its specificity is not known. These data originate in a study of cytomegalovirus exposure and HLA in healthy donors. The primer mix had 60 Vbeta and 13 Jbeta primers. TCRdb's copy holds only in-frame clones and misses some; the assay was immunoSEQ multiplex PCR. The sample records about 190,000 clones, over 75% being singletons. The CDR3 covers 14 residues. Germline values: CDR1 SEHNR, CDR2 FQNEAQ (reference sequence). The V segment lost 5 bases and the J segment 6 bases; nucleotides outside the gene matches: 2. General study findings and limits: A later analysis linked a missense DCLRE1C variant to TCR beta V- and J-gene trimming. Overall, 164 TCR beta chains were annotated as cytomegalovirus-associated. With further analysis later on, most CMV-associated TCR beta chains appeared HLA-restricted.

The source of this sequence is a man aged 45-65 years in good health and CMV-seronegative. The rearrangement joins TRBV7-9 to TRBJ2-7; 15 bases line up with TRBD2. Sequencing was performed on PBMCs. DNA of the CDR3: TGTGCCAGCAGCCCGGGACTAGCGGGGGGCGAGCAGTACTTC. It is translated as CASSPGLAGGEQYF.